The rows below give T cell receptor beta chains drawn from one sample of a study of OX40 agonist ivuxolimab in advanced cancers. Only in-frame clones appear in the TCRdb table, and some are missing; sequencing was by immunoSEQ multiplex PCR. The sample yields under 100,000 clones, around 80% seen once. The material was CD4+ or CD8+ T cells sorted from blood, obtained in a trial of the OX40 agonist ivuxolimab. The receptors were sampled from an adult with an advanced solid tumor such as melanoma, head and neck, liver or kidney cancer. CDR3s include the opening cysteine and the closing phenylalanine or tryptophan. Clone sizes are given selectively: once, few, many, or a class where the clone is expanded.

J: TRBJ2-2; V: TRBV10-1; length: 16; size: .; CDR3: CASSERTDPNTGELFF
J: TRBJ2-7; V: TRBV7-2; length: 15; size: .; CDR3: CASSLEGRGAYEQYF
J: TRBJ2-1; V: TRBV5-1; length: 15; size: once; CDR3: CASSLEGPSYNEQFF
J: TRBJ2-7; V: TRBV6-1; length: 13; size: .; CDR3: CASRVAGNYEQYF
J: TRBJ2-2; V: TRBV6-6; length: 15; size: once; CDR3: CASSMKTGGTGELFF
J: TRBJ2-2; V: TRBV4-3; length: 17; size: .; CDR3: CASSQTTGTQNTGELFF
J: TRBJ1-2; V: TRBV5-1; length: 13; size: .; CDR3: CASSLATGSGYTF
J: TRBJ2-3; V: TRBV9; length: 15; size: .; CDR3: CASSVEVLGADTQYF
J: TRBJ2-1; V: TRBV19; length: 16; size: .; CDR3: CATTTLRGSSYNEQFF
J: TRBJ2-2; V: TRBV7-3; length: 14; size: many; CDR3: CASSLIPGSGELFF
J: TRBJ2-1; V: TRBV30; length: 14; size: .; CDR3: CAWSKVAAYNEQFF
J: TRBJ1-5; V: TRBV27; length: 14; size: once; CDR3: CASSLTGSNQPQHF
J: TRBJ1-1; V: TRBV2; length: 14; size: .; CDR3: CASRPSRANTEAFF
J: TRBJ2-5; V: TRBV19; length: 14; size: .; CDR3: CASSIGRAGETQYF
J: TRBJ2-7; V: TRBV6-5; length: 14; size: .; CDR3: CASSTLDRGHEQYF
J: TRBJ2-1; V: TRBV25-1; length: 15; size: .; CDR3: CASSESRVGYNEQFF
J: TRBJ1-4; V: TRBV9; length: 16; size: .; CDR3: CASSPNTGPPAEKLFF
J: TRBJ1-5; V: TRBV28; length: 13; size: .; CDR3: CASTPALDQPQHF
J: .; V: TRBV7-2; length: 16; size: .; CDR3: CASSFSLATSSYEQYF
J: TRBJ2-7; V: TRBV13; length: 15; size: .; CDR3: CASSSSGTGSYEQYF
J: TRBJ1-5; V: TRBV11-2; length: 13; size: once; CDR3: CASSQDRNQPQHF
J: TRBJ1-2; V: TRBV12-5; length: 13; size: once; CDR3: CASGWTGYYGYTF
J: TRBJ2-3; V: TRBV27; length: 12; size: .; CDR3: CASSFRGDTQYF
J: TRBJ2-7; V: TRBV10-2; length: 14; size: .; CDR3: CASSSGGLKLWEYF
J: TRBJ1-3; V: TRBV7-3; length: 12; size: .; CDR3: CASKDSGNTIYF
J: TRBJ1-1; V: TRBV9; length: 14; size: .; CDR3: CASSVGWENTEAFF
J: TRBJ1-2; V: TRBV7-2; length: 14; size: once; CDR3: CASSLATGGYGYTF
J: TRBJ1-2; V: TRBV4-3; length: 15; size: .; CDR3: CASSQDGQGSYGYTF
J: TRBJ1-2; V: TRBV12-5; length: 12; size: .; CDR3: CASGAVWYGYTF
J: TRBJ2-3; V: TRBV11-2; length: 17; size: .; CDR3: CASSSGLAGIGTDTQYF
J: TRBJ2-1; V: TRBV7-2; length: 16; size: .; CDR3: CASSLGSRGAFNEQFF
J: TRBJ1-1; V: TRBV7-9; length: 15; size: once; CDR3: CASSGGQAGNTEAFF
J: TRBJ2-5; V: TRBV2; length: 13; size: .; CDR3: CASSFTRDGSQYF
J: TRBJ2-2; V: TRBV14; length: 13; size: once; CDR3: CASSQLVTGELFF
J: TRBJ2-2; V: TRBV18; length: 14; size: .; CDR3: CASSRLAGSGELFF
J: TRBJ2-1; V: TRBV4-2; length: 14; size: .; CDR3: CASSLLGGINEQFF
J: TRBJ1-3; V: TRBV9; length: 15; size: .; CDR3: CASSPSTGGFNTIYF
J: TRBJ2-3; V: TRBV6-6; length: 14; size: .; CDR3: CASSLRTLTDTQYF
J: TRBJ1-4; V: TRBV6-1; length: 11; size: .; CDR3: CASSDGTEVFF
J: TRBJ2-7; V: TRBV7-9; length: 12; size: .; CDR3: CASRVRVAEQYF
J: TRBJ2-1; V: TRBV2; length: 14; size: .; CDR3: CASNGLGSYNEQFF
J: TRBJ1-2; V: TRBV5-1; length: 16; size: .; CDR3: CASSLDAAKGASGYTF
J: TRBJ2-7; V: TRBV4-2; length: 15; size: few; CDR3: CASSQDWDSSYEQYF
J: TRBJ1-5; V: TRBV12-5; length: 15; size: .; CDR3: CASAPVGGGYQPQHF
J: TRBJ2-3; V: TRBV4-1; length: 18; size: .; CDR3: CASSPLSRGGGSTDTQYF
J: TRBJ2-3; V: TRBV4-2; length: 15; size: .; CDR3: CASSQEPLAGDTQYF
J: TRBJ2-7; V: TRBV5-8; length: 16; size: .; CDR3: CASNKRTGGPSYEQYF
J: TRBJ1-1; V: TRBV6-9; length: 16; size: .; CDR3: CASSYEEKGLNTEAFF
J: TRBJ2-5; V: TRBV5-1; length: 12; size: .; CDR3: CASSQSKETQYF
J: TRBJ2-5; V: TRBV5-6; length: 13; size: .; CDR3: CASSLRQGETQYF
J: TRBJ2-7; V: TRBV7-8; length: 15; size: .; CDR3: CASSLAPGETYEQYF
J: TRBJ1-4; V: TRBV15; length: 15; size: .; CDR3: CATSLYGEVTEKLFF
J: TRBJ1-1; V: TRBV5-4; length: 13; size: .; CDR3: CASSLDRHTEAFF
J: TRBJ1-2; V: TRBV4-3; length: 14; size: .; CDR3: CASSQVTATYGYTF